This T cell receptor (beta chain) was sequenced in a study of cytomegalovirus exposure and HLA in healthy donors. The overall study: Around four fifths of 350 to 400 genotyped donors fell in the Caucasian-associated ancestry cluster.

CDR1 MNHEY and CDR2 SVGAGI come from the germline V gene. The germline V and J ends were trimmed by 2 bases and 4 bases, with 8 bases remaining between them. This CDR3 comprises 14 residues. General study results and limits: Presence/absence comparisons presumed near-even sequencing depth among donors. In an earlier analysis, in some 500 donors, most V segments appeared productive either ~90% or ~30% of the time.

The PCR used 60 Vbeta and 13 Jbeta primers. The method was immunoSEQ multiplex PCR; TCRdb's version includes in-frame clones alone and lacks a portion of them. The sample includes about 110,000 clones, 75% to 85% of them seen just once. The study sampled nominally healthy donors, though unrecorded immune exposures were likely. Points on this clone: Antigen: not known.

The specimen sequenced was PBMCs. The J gene is TRBJ2-2, the V gene TRBV6-5, with D unresolved. The TCR comes from a young man in good health and CMV-seronegative. The CDR3 sequence: CASSYRQGTGELFF. In nucleotides, the CDR3 is TGTGCCAGCAGTTACCGACAAGGCACCGGGGAGCTGTTTTTT.